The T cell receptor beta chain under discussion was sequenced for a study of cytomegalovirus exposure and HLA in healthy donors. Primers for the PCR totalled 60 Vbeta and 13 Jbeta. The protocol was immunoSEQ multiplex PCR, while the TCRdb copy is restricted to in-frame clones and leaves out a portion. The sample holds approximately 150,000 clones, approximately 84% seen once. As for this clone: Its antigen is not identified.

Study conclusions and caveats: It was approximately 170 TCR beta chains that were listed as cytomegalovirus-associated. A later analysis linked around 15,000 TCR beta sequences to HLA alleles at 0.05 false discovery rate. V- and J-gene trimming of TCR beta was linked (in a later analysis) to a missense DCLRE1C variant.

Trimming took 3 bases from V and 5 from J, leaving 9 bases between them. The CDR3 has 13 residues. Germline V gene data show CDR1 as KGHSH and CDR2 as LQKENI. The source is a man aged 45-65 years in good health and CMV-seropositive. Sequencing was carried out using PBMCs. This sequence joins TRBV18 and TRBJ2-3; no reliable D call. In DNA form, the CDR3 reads TGTGCCAGCTCACCGTCCCACAGAGATACGCAGTATTTT. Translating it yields CASSPSHRDTQYF.